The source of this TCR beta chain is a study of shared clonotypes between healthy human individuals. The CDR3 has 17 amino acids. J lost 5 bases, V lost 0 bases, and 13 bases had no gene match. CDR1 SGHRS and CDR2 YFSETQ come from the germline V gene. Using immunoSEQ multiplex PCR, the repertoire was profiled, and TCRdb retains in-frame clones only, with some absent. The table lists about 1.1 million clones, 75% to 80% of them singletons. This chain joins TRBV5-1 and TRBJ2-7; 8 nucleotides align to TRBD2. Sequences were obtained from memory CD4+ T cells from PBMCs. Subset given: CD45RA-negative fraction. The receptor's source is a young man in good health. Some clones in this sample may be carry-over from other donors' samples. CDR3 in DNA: TGCGCCAGCAGCTTGGCGGCCGGGAGGGCCACGGGCGACGAGCAGTACTTC. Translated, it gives CASSLAAGRATGDEQYF.